This entry concerns a single TCR beta chain. The data are from a study of cytotoxic CD8 clonotypes in ibrutinib-treated CLL. Sequencing used immunoSEQ multiplex PCR; TCRdb keeps in-frame clones, though not all of them. Here the sample spans 250,000 to 350,000 clones, 70% to 80% being singletons. Germline values: CDR1 SGHAT, CDR2 FQNNGV. With V trimmed by 2 bases and J by 5 bases, 5 bases remained unmatched. The CDR3 sequence is 14 residues long. V gene TRBV11-2 combines with J gene TRBJ1-2; 7 bases are a match to TRBD1. The source was PBMCs, collected at disease progression, from a patient treated with ibrutinib. The receptor was derived from a human donor with chronic lymphocytic leukemia. CDR3 region: CASSLREGAYGYTF. CDR3 bases: TGTGCCAGCAGCTTAAGGGAGGGGGCGTATGGCTACACCTTC.